One sample yielded the 18 T cell receptor beta chains listed below, sequenced in a study of shared clonotypes between healthy human individuals. Measured with immunoSEQ multiplex PCR; TCRdb has only the in-frame clones, and not every one. The sample holds approximately 480,000 clones, approximately 79% seen once. Source material: PBMCs. These receptor sequences come from a woman in her thirties or forties in good health. Some clones in this sample may be carry-over from other donors' samples.

V gene TRBV5-1 combines with J gene TRBJ1-1; 10 positions agree with TRBD1. CDR1 and CDR2 from the germline V gene are SGHRS and YFSETQ. This CDR3 is 13 amino acids long. V lost 4 bases to trimming and J lost 4 bases; unmatched junction nucleotides: 1. The CDR3 nucleotides are TGCGCCAGCAGCGGGACAGGGGCCACTGAAGCTTTCTTT. It is translated as CASSGTGATEAFF.

This clone was detected a few times. The chain joins TRBV10-3 to TRBJ2-7, with TRBD2 matching 9 bases. The CDR3 spans 14 residues. Germline V gene sequence: CDR1 ENHRY, CDR2 SYGVKD. V lost 1 base, J lost 6 bases, and 4 bases stayed unmatched. CDR3 nucleotides: TGTGCCATCAGTGAGTATGGACTAGCGAGCGAGCAGTACTTC. Translation: CAISEYGLASEQYF.

This clone was counted a few times. V usage is TRBV6-1 and J usage is TRBJ2-1; 8 positions agree with TRBD1. The germline CDR1 and CDR2 sequences are MNHNS and SASEGT. The CDR3 length is 16 residues. V trimming: 3 bases; J trimming: 7 bases; junction bases outside the gene matches: 11. CDR3 in DNA: TGTGCCAGCAGTGACCGACAGGGGCCGAACCGGAATGAGCAGTTCTTC. Protein product: CASSDRQGPNRNEQFF.

The chain links TRBV4-3 to TRBJ2-3; TRBD2 is a possible D gene (5 bases). The V and J ends lost 4 bases and 4 bases respectively, with 18 bases between them. CDR3 length equals 16 residues. Germline lookup yields CDR1 LGHNA and CDR2 YSLEER. CDR3 coding DNA: TGCGCCAGCAGCCGAGACTACACCTCCGGGGCAGATACGCAGTATTTT. It translates to CASSRDYTSGADTQYF.

Only a few counts were recorded for this clone. V is TRBV10-3 and J is TRBJ2-5; 7 nucleotides match TRBD1. The assigned J gene may be wrong: the sequence end matches TRBJ2-7 better. The CDR3 contains 13 residues. Germline V CDR1 and CDR2: ENHRY, SYGVKD. The CDR3 here is CAIKGARSYEQYF. The CDR3 coding sequence is TGTGCCATCAAGGGGGCCCGCTCCTACGAGCAGTACTTC.

The J gene is TRBJ1-2, the V gene TRBV7-9, with D unclear. V was cut by 3 bases and J by 5 bases, with 13 bases left in between. Looked up from germline, CDR1 is SEHNR and CDR2 is FQNEAQ (reference sequence). This CDR3 is 14 amino acids long. The CDR3 region is CASSFSGQSYGYTF. DNA for the CDR3: TGTGCCAGCAGCTTTTCGGGCCAGTCATATGGCTACACCTTC.

The chain employs TRBV15 and TRBJ2-7; D is perhaps TRBD1 or TRBD2 (5 bases each). V dropped 1 base and J dropped 0 bases, with 22 bases sitting between them. CDR3 size: 19 residues. CDR1 is LNHNV, CDR2 YYDKDF, per germline (reference sequence). Written as DNA, the CDR3 is TGTGCCACCAGCAGAGGACGGGGACCGAGCTACGTCGACTCCTACGAGCAGTACTTC. Protein sequence: CATSRGRGPSYVDSYEQYF.

This chain links TRBV18 with TRBJ2-2, with 9 bases fitting TRBD2. Germline-derived CDR1 and CDR2 are KGHSH and LQKENI. V was pared by 0 bases and J by 4 bases, with 3 bases of the junction left unmatched. The CDR3 length is 16 residues. The CDR3: CASSPPSGRSTGELFF. In DNA form, the CDR3 reads TGTGCCAGCTCACCACCTAGCGGGAGAAGCACCGGGGAGCTGTTTTTT. The full variable domain, its missing parts supplied by reference TRBV18 and TRBJ2-2, is NAGVMQNPRHLVRRRGQEARLRCSPMKGHSHVYWYRQLPEEGLKFMVYLQKENIIDESGMPKERFSAEFPKEGPSILRIQQVVRGDSAAYFCASSPPSGRSTGELFFGEGSRLTVL.

The chain is built from TRBV18 and TRBJ2-7, with a weak D call TRBD1 (5 bases). CDR3 length: 15 residues. Germline V CDR1 and CDR2: KGHSH, LQKENI. Trimming took off 1 base at V and 3 bases at J, with 13 bases between the two ends. The CDR3 protein is CASSPLGSRVYEQYF. In DNA form, the CDR3 reads TGTGCCAGCTCACCACTTGGTAGCAGGGTCTACGAGCAGTACTTC.

The chain has TRBV6-1 and TRBJ2-5, with 7 bases lining up with TRBD2. The J call may be incorrect, as the DNA end agrees better with TRBJ2-7. Germline CDR1 and CDR2: MNHNS and SASEGT. The CDR3 spans 13 residues. The DNA for the CDR3 is TGTGCCACCCTTAACGGGAGGCCATGCGAGCAGTACTTC. This encodes CATLNGRPCEQYF.

V is TRBV7-3 and J is TRBJ2-6; 10 bases align to TRBD2. V shed 4 bases and J 4 bases; nucleotides not matched to a gene: 4. Germline CDR1 is SGHTA and CDR2 is FQGTGA. The CDR3 extends over 16 amino acids. This CDR3 reads CASSSSGSSGANVLTF. CDR3 sequence (DNA): TGTGCCAGCAGCTCTAGCGGGAGCTCCGGGGCCAACGTCCTGACTTTC.

V is TRBV5-1 and J is TRBJ2-3; 10 bases agree with TRBD2. The V gene's germline CDR1 is SGHRS and CDR2 YFSETQ. V lost 5 bases and J lost 3; bases outside the gene matches: 6. The CDR3 has 15 residues. The DNA for the CDR3 is TGCGCCAGCAGTTTGACGACTAGCGGGACAGATACGCAGTATTTT. As protein: CASSLTTSGTDTQYF.

The chain has TRBV7-2 and TRBJ1-1, with 9 bases aligning to TRBD1. The CDR3 loop spans 13 amino acids. The V gene's germline CDR1 is SGHTA and CDR2 FQGNSA. Trimming cost V 3 bases and J 4 bases; bases outside gene matches: 0. The DNA for the CDR3 is TGTGCCAGCAGCTTGGACAGGGGCACTGAAGCTTTCTTT. Protein: CASSLDRGTEAFF. The full variable domain, completed using reference TRBV7-2 and TRBJ1-1, is GAGVSQSPSNKVTEKGKDVELRCDPISGHTALYWYRQSLGQGLEFLIYFQGNSAPDKSGLPSDRFSAERTGGSVSTLTIQRTQQEDSAVYLCASSLDRGTEAFFGQGTRLTVV.

The chain carries TRBV6-1 and TRBJ1-5; D uncertain. Germline V gene data show CDR1 as MNHNS and CDR2 as SASEGT. CDR3 length: 13 residues. Trimming removed 1 base from V and 11 bases from J, with 12 bases in between. DNA of the CDR3: TGTGCCAGCAGTGAAGGCTCTATATCAGCCCAGCATTTT. It encodes CASSEGSISAQHF.

The rearrangement joins TRBV6-6 to TRBJ2-7; 11 nucleotides agree with TRBD2. Trimming took 4 bases from V and 5 from J; bases not matched to a gene: 10. Germline CDR1 reads MNHNY; CDR2 reads SVGAGI (reference sequence). The CDR3 covers 16 residues. Written as DNA, the CDR3 is TGTGCCAGCAGTTTTCCAGGTAGCGGGAGGGCCCACGAGCAGTACTTC. It encodes CASSFPGSGRAHEQYF.

This sequence joins TRBV2 and TRBJ1-6; 9 bases match TRBD1. The trim removed 10 bases at V and 10 bases at J, leaving 11 bases unmatched. Per the germline V gene, CDR1 is SNHLY and CDR2 is FYNNEI. This CDR3 has 14 residues. The CDR3 DNA reads TGTGCCACACTCCGGGACAGGGACAGATCACCCCTCCACTTT. Its translation is CATLRDRDRSPLHF.

This clone is a singleton in its sample. The rearrangement joins TRBV4-1 to TRBJ2-2; no reliable D call. V was clipped by 4 bases and J by 2 bases, with 14 bases between them. Germline V CDR1 and CDR2: MGHRA, YSYEKL. There are 16 residues in the CDR3. CDR3 sequence (DNA): TGCGCCAGCAGCCCCGGGCTAACTGTTAACACCGGGGAGCTGTTTTTT. Protein product: CASSPGLTVNTGELFF.

This clone has just one count. V usage is TRBV6-1 and J usage is TRBJ2-5; no definite D call. CDR1 is MNHNS, CDR2 SASEGT, per germline. V was shortened by 6 bases and J by 4 bases, with 9 bases between the two germline ends. The length of the CDR3 is 12 residues. The CDR3 sequence: CASSQSGETQYF. Written as DNA, the CDR3 is TGTGCCAGCAGCCAGTCGGGAGAGACCCAGTACTTC.